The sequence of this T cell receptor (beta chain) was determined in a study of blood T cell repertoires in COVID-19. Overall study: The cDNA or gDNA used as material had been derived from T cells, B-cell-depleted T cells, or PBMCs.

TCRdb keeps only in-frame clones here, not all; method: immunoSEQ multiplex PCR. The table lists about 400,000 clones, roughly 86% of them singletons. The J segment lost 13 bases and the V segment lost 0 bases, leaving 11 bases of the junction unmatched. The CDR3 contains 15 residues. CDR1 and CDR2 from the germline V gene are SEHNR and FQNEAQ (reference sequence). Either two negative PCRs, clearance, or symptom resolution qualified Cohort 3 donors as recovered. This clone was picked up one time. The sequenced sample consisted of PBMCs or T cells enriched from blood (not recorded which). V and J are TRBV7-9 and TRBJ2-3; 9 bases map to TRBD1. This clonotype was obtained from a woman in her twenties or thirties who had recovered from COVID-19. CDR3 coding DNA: TGTGCCAGCAGCTTAGCGGGACAGGGCCACTATATTGAGTATTTT. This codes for CASSLAGQGHYIEYF.